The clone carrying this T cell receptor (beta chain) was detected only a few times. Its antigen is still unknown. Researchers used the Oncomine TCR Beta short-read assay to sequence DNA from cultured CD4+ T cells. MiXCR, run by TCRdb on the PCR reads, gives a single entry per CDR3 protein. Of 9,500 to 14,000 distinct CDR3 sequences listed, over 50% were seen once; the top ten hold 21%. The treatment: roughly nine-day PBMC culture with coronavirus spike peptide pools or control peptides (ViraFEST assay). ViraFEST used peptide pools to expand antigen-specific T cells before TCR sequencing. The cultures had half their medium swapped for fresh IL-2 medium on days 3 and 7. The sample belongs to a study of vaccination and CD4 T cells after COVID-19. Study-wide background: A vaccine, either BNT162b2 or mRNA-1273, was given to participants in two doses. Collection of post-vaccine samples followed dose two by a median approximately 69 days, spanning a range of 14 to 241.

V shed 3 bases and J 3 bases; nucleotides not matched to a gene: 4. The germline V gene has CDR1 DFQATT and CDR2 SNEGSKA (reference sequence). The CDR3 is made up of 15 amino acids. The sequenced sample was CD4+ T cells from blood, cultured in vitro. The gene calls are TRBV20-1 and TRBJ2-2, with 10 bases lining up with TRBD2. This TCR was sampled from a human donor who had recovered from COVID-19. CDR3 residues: CSASRLAGDTGELFF. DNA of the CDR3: TGCAGTGCTAGTCGGCTAGCGGGAGACACCGGGGAGCTGTTTTTT.